This entry features one TCR beta chain sequence. Samples came from axillary lymph nodes draining the breast cancer. Germline lookup yields CDR1 WNHNN and CDR2 SYGVQD (reference sequence). This CDR3 has 15 residues. J gave up 5 bases and V 2 bases, and 8 bases lay outside the gene matches. One entry per CDR3 protein, called by TCRdb with MiXCR from the multiplex PCR reads. The sample carries under 85,000 distinct CDR3 sequences, roughly a fifth recorded once. This sample is drawn from a study of breast tumors, draining lymph nodes, adjacent tissues. The clonotype was recovered from a female donor with breast cancer. Some clones in this sample may be carry-over from other donors' samples. Input material: axillary lymph node tissue. The chain links TRBV10-1 to TRBJ1-1, with 7 positions matching TRBD1. CDR3 DNA sequence: TGCGCCAGCAGTGAGAACAGGGGATCGGGGACTGAAGCTTTCTTT. Protein sequence: CASSENRGSGTEAFF.